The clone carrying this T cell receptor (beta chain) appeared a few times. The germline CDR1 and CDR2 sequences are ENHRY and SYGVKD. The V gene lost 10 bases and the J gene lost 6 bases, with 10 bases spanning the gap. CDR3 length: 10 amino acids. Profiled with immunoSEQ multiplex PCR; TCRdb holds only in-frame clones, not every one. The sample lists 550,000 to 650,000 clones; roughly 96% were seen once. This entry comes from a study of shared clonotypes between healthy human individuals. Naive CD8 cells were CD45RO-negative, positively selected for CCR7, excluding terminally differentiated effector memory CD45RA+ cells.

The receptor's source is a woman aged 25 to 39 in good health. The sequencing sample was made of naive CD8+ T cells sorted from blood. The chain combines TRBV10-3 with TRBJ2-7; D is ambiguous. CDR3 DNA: TGTGCCACCAGCGCCGGCGAGCAGTACTTC. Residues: CATSAGEQYF.